The rows below give T cell receptor beta chains drawn from one sample of a study of technical replicates of blood from several donors. Measured with immunoSEQ multiplex PCR; TCRdb has only the in-frame clones, and not every one. Of some 56,000 clones listed, around 93% are singletons. Sequencing was carried out using PBMCs. These receptors were taken from a human donor in good health. Some clones in this sample may be carry-over from other donors' samples. Each CDR3 is given without its conserved first and last residue. A D gene is named only where the DNA matches it firmly.

TRBD2	TRBJ2-3	TRBV15	ATSSQLAGDPDTQY
.	TRBJ1-5	TRBV27	ASSSQSPEIYSNQPQH
.	TRBJ2-3	TRBV5-6	ASLDGTLSTDTQY
TRBD1	TRBJ1-2	TRBV5-4	ASSLVPGGAYGYT
TRBD1	TRBJ1-1	TRBV4-3	ASSQDRAAGGEAF
TRBD1	TRBJ1-2	TRBV18	ASSPEGTGRGGYGYT
.	TRBJ1-1	TRBV7-2	ASSFPGGTEAF
TRBD1	TRBJ2-7	TRBV11-2	ASSQDRGSDEQY
.	TRBJ1-6	TRBV14	ASSPDWDNSPLH
.	TRBJ1-6	TRBV6-5	ASSYSASGYNSPLH
.	TRBJ1-3	TRBV2	ASSATPGRSSGNTIY
.	TRBJ1-4	TRBV5-5	ASRLQGRANEKLF
TRBD1	TRBJ1-2	TRBV7-9	ASSWLGTGYGYT
.	TRBJ1-1	TRBV7-9	ASSFPPTAGDTEAF
.	TRBJ1-1	TRBV5-6	ASSVAGDAGAF
TRBD1	TRBJ1-5	TRBV5-6	ASSKGLQGQPQH
.	TRBJ1-2	TRBV7-9	ASSTTENYGYT
.	TRBJ2-3	TRBV5-1	ASSLGRLSGEY
TRBD2	TRBJ2-5	TRBV5-1	ASSPGGAVETQY
TRBD1	TRBJ1-6	TRBV5-6	ASSLFRDRGNSPLH
.	TRBJ2-7	TRBV11-2	ASSLVVGGGLPYEQY
TRBD2	TRBJ2-5	TRBV6-5	ASIAGEFSETQY
.	TRBJ2-7	TRBV11-2	ASSLDRGYEQY
TRBD2	TRBJ2-7	TRBV6-6	ASSLYSGRGVYEQY
TRBD2	TRBJ2-3	TRBV2	ASTGTTSGSTDTQY
TRBD2	TRBJ2-5	TRBV7-2	ASGRTSGRWETQY
.	TRBJ2-1	TRBV6-6	ASGLEGKF
.	TRBJ1-6	TRBV13	ASSLGLSSYNSPLH
.	TRBJ2-2	TRBV7-7	ASSPQLRGTGELF
.	TRBJ2-4	TRBV2	ASSGGESEAKNIQY
.	TRBJ2-7	TRBV2	ASSPDSGPY
TRBD2	TRBJ2-1	TRBV9	ASSVTTSVGNEQF
TRBD2	TRBJ2-3	TRBV4-2	ASRLRALAGGSTDTQY
TRBD1	TRBJ2-2	TRBV29-1	SVMDRATGELF
.	TRBJ1-1	TRBV7-6	ASSLNSNTEAF
.	TRBJ1-1	TRBV4-3	ASSQDPHSPETEAF
TRBD2	TRBJ2-7	TRBV7-2	ASSFTSGSSSYEQY
TRBD2	TRBJ2-5	TRBV11-2	ASNRRASGDQETQY
TRBD1	TRBJ1-6	TRBV7-9	ASSDSRDRDAPLH
TRBD2	TRBJ2-7	TRBV5-4	ASSRLAGGSYEQY
.	TRBJ1-1	TRBV7-8	ASSLSEGLMTNTEAF
.	TRBJ1-2	TRBV4-1	ASSQASGANYGYT
.	TRBJ2-1	TRBV5-5	ASSTRTATSGNEQF
TRBD1	TRBJ2-1	TRBV4-1	ASSQVRRGQGRNEQF
TRBD1	TRBJ1-6	TRBV7-9	ASSVGQANSPLH
.	TRBJ1-1	TRBV27	ASRAGANTEAF